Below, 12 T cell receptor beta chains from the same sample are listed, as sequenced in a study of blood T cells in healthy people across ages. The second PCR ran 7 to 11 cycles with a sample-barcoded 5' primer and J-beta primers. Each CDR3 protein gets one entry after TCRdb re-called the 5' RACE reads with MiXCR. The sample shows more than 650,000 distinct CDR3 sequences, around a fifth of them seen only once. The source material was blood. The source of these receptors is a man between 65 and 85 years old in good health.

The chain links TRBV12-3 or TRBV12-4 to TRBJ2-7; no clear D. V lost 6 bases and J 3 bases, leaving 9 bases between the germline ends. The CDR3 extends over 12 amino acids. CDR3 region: CASRGRDYEQYF. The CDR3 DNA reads TGTGCCAGCAGGGGTAGGGACTACGAGCAGTACTTC.

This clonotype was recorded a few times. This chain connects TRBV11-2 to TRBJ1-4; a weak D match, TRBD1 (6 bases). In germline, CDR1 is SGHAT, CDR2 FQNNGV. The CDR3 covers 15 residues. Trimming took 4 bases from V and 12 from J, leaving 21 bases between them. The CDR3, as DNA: TGTGCCAGCAGCTCCCTACAGGGACCGCAGAGAGAACTGTTTTTT. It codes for CASSSLQGPQRELFF.

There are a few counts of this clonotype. Here the CDR3 reads CASSLYTGAESYEQYF. CDR3 sequence (DNA): TGTGCCAGCAGCTTATACACAGGGGCTGAGTCCTACGAGCAGTACTTC. The V gene is TRBV5-6, the J gene TRBJ2-5, with 7 bases matching TRBD1. The J call could be wrong; TRBJ2-7 is a better fit for the DNA end. The CDR3 totals 16 residues. Germline V CDR1 and CDR2: SGHDT, YYEEEE.

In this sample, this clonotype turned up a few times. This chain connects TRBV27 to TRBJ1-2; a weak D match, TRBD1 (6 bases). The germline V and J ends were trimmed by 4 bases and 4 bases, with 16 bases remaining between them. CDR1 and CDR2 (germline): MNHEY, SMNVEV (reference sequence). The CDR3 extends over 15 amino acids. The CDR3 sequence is CASSSSQGRAYGYTF. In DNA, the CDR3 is TGTGCCAGCAGTTCCTCACAGGGCCGGGCCTATGGCTACACCTTC.

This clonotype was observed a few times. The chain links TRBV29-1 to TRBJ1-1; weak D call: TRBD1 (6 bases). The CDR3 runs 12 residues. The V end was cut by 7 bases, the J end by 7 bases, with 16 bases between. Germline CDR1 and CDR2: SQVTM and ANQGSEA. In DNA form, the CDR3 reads TGCAGCGGACACGGGACAACCAATGAAGCTTTCTTT. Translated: CSGHGTTNEAFF.

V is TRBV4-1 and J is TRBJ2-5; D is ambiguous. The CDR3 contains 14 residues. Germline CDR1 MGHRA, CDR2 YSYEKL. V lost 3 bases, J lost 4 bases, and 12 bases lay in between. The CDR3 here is CASSQHPTGETQYF. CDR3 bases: TGCGCCAGCAGCCAGCACCCAACCGGAGAGACCCAGTACTTC.

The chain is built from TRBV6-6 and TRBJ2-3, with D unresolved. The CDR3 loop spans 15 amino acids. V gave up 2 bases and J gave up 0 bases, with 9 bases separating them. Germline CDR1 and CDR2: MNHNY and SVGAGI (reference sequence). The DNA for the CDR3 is TGTGCCAGCAGTTACACTGGGGTCAGCACAGATACGCAGTATTTT. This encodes CASSYTGVSTDTQYF.

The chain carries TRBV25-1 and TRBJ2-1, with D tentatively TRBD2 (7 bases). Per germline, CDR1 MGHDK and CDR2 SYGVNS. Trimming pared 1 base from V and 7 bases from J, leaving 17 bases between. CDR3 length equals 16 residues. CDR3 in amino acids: CASSEWRGGFGNEQFF. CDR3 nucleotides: TGTGCCAGCAGTGAATGGAGGGGGGGTTTCGGTAATGAGCAGTTCTTC. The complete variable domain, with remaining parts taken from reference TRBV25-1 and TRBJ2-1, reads EADIYQTPRYLVIGTGKKITLECSQTMGHDKMYWYQQDPGMELHLIHYSYGVNSTEKGDLSSESTVSRIRTEHFPLTLESARPSHTSQYLCASSEWRGGFGNEQFFGPGTRLTVL.

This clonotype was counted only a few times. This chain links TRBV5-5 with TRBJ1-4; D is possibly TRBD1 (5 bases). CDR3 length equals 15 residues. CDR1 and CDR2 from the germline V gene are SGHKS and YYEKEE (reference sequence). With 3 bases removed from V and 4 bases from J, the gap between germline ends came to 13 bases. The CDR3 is CASSWRDGYNEKLFF. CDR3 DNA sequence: TGTGCCAGCAGCTGGCGGGACGGATATAATGAAAAACTGTTTTTT.

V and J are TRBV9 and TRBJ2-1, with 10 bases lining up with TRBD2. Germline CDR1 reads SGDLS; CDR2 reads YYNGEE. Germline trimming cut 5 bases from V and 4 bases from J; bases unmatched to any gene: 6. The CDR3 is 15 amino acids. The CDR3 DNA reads TGTGCCAGCAGGGGGAGCGGGGGGGTTTACAATGAGCAGTTCTTC. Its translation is CASRGSGGVYNEQFF.

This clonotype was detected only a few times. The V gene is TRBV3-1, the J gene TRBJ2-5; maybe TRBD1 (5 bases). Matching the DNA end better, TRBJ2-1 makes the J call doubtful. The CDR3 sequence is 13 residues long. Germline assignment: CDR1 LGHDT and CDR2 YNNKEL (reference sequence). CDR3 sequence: CASSQIRDGEQFF. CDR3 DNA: TGTGCCAGCAGCCAAATCAGGGATGGTGAGCAGTTCTTC.

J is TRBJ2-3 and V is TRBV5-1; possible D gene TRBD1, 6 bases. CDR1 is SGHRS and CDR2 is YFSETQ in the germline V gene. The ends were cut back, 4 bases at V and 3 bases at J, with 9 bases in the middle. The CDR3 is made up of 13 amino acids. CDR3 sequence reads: CASSAQGTDTQYF. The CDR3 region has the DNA TGCGCCAGCAGCGCACAGGGAACAGATACGCAGTATTTT. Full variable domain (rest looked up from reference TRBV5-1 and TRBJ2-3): KAGVTQTPRYLIKTRGQQVTLSCSPISGHRSVSWYQQTPGQGLQFLFEYFSETQRNKGNFPGRFSGRQFSNSRSEMNVSTLELGDSALYLCASSAQGTDTQYFGPGTRLTVL.